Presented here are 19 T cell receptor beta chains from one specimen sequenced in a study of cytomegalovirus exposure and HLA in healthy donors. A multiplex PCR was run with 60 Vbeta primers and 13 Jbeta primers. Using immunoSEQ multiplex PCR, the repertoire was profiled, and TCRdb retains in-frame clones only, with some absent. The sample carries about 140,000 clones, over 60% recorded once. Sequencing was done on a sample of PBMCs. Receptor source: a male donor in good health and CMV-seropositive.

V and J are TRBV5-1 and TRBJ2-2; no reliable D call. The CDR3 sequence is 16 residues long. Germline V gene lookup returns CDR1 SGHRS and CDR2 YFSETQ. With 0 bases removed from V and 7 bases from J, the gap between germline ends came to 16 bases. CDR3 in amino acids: CASSLAVQDNNGELFF. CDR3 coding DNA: TGCGCCAGCAGCTTGGCCGTCCAGGATAATAACGGGGAGCTGTTTTTT.

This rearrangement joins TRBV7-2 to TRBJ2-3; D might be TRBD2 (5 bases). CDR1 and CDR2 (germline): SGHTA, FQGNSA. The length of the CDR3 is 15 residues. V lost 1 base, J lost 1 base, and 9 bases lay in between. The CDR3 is CASSLGDSGTDTQYF. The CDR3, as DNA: TGTGCCAGCAGCTTAGGGGATAGCGGCACAGATACGCAGTATTTT.

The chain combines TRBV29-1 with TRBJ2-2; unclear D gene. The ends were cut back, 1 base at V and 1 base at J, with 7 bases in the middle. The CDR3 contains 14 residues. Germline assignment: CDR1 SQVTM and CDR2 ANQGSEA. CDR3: CSVEGAKNTGELFF. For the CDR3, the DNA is TGCAGCGTTGAAGGTGCGAAGAACACCGGGGAGCTGTTTTTT.

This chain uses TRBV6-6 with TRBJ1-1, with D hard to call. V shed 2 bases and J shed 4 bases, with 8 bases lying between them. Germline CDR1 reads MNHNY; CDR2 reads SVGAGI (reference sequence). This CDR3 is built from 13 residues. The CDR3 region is CASSYERGTEAFF. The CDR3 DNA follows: TGTGCCAGCAGTTACGAGCGGGGCACTGAAGCTTTCTTT.

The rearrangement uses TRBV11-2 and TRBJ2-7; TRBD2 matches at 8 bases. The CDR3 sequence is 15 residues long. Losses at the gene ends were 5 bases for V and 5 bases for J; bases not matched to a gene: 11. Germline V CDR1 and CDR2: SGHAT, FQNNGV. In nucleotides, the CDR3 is TGTGCCAGCAGCCCGGGGGGGTCTAGCGGAAACGAGCAGTACTTC. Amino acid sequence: CASSPGGSSGNEQYF. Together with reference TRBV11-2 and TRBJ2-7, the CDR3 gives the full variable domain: EAGVAQSPRYKIIEKRQSVAFWCNPISGHATLYWYQQILGQGPKLLIQFQNNGVVDDSQLPKDRFSAERLKGVDSTLKIQPAKLEDSAVYLCASSPGGSSGNEQYFGPGTRLTVT.

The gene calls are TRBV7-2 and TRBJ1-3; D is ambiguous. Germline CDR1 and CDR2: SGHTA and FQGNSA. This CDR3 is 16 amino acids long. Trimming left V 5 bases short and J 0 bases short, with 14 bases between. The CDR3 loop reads CASSLLPFVSGNTIYF. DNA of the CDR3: TGTGCCAGCAGCCTACTCCCATTCGTCTCTGGAAACACCATATATTTT.

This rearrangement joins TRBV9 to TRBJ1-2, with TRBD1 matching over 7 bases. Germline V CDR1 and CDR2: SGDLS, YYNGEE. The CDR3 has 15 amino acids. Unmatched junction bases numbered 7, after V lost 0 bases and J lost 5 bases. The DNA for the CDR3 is TGTGCCAGCAGCGTAGATGGAGGGGGCGTGTATGGCTACACCTTC. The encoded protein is CASSVDGGGVYGYTF.

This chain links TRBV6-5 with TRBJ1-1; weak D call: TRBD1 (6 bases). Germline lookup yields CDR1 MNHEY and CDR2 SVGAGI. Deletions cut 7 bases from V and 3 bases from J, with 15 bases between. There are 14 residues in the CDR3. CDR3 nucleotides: TGTGCCAGCACAAACAGGGTAGTGGACACTGAAGCTTTCTTT. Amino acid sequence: CASTNRVVDTEAFF.

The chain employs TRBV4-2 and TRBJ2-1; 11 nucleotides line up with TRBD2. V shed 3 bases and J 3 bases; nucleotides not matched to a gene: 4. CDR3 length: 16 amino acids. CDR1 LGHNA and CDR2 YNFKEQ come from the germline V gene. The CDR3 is CASSHSGTSGYNEQFF. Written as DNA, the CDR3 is TGTGCCAGCAGCCATTCCGGGACTAGCGGCTACAATGAGCAGTTCTTC.

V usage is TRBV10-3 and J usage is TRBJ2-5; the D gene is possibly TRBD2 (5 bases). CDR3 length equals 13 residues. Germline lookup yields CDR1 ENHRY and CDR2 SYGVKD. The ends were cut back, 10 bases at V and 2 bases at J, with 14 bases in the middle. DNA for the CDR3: TGTGCCACAGTGGAGAGGGAACAAGAGACCCAGTACTTC. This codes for CATVEREQETQYF.

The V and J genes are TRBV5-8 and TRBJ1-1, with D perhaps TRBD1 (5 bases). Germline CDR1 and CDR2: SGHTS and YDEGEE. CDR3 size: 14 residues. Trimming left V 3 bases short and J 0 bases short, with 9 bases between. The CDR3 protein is CASSSDTLNTEAFF. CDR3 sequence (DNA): TGTGCCAGCAGCTCGGACACTCTGAACACTGAAGCTTTCTTT.

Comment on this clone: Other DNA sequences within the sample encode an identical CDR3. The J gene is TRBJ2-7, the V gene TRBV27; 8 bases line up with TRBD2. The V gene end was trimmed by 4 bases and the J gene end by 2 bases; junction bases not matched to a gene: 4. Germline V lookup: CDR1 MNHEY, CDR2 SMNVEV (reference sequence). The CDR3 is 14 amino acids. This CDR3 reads CASSWTGGAYEQYF. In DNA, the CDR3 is TGTGCCAGCAGTTGGACGGGGGGGGCCTACGAGCAGTACTTC.

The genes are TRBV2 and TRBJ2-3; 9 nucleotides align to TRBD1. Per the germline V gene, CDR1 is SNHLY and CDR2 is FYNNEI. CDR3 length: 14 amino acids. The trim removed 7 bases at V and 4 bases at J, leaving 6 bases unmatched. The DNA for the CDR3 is TGTGCCAGCAATGGACAGGGGCTCTCAGATACGCAGTATTTT. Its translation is CASNGQGLSDTQYF.

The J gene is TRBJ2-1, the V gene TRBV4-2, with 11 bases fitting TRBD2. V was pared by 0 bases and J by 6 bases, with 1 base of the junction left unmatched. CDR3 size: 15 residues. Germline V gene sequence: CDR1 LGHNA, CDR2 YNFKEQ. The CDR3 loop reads CASSQDLAGGNEQFF. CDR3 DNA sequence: TGTGCCAGCAGCCAAGACCTAGCGGGGGGCAATGAGCAGTTCTTC.

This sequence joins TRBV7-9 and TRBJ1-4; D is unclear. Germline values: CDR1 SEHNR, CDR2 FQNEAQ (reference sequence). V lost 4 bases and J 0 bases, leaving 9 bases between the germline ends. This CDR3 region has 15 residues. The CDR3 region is CASSSQMATNEKLFF. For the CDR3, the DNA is TGTGCCAGCAGCTCCCAGATGGCAACTAATGAAAAACTGTTTTTT.

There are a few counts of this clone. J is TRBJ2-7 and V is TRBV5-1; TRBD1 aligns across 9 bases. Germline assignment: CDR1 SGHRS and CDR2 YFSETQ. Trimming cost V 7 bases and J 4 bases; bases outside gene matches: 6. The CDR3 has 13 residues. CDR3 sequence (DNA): TGCGCCAGCGGAGGGACAGGGAAGTACGAGCAGTACTTC. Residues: CASGGTGKYEQYF.

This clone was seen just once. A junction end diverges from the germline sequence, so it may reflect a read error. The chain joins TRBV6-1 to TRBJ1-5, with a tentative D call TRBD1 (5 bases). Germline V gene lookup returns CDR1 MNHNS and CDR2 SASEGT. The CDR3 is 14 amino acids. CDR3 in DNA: TGTGCCAGCAATCGGGCAGGGAATAGTCAGCCCCACCATTTT. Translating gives CASNRAGNSQPHHF.

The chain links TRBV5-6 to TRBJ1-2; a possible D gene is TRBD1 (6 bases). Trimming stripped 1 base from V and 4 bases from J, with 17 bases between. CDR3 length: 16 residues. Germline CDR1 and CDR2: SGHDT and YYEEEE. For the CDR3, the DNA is TGTGCCAGCAGCTTGTGGGGGGGGGCAGCCTTCTATGGCTACACCTTC. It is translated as CASSLWGGAAFYGYTF.

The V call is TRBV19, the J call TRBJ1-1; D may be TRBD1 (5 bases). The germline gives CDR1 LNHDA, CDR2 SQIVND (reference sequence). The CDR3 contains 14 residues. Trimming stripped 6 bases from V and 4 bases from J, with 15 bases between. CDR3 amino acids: CASSRRAFGTEAFF. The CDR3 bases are TGTGCCAGTAGCCGCAGGGCGTTTGGCACTGAAGCTTTCTTT.